The sample holds a few counts of the clone carrying this T cell receptor (beta chain). Its target is unknown. Generated by immunoSEQ multiplex PCR, the TCRdb table keeps only in-frame clones and is missing some. The top ten hold 10% to 15% of the sample, which has 70,000 to 95,000 clones, roughly nine tenths seen once. The data derive from a study of OX40 agonist ivuxolimab in advanced cancers. General study results and limits: Compared with CD4+, CD8+ T cells on average had more expanded clones.

V lost 6 bases to trimming and J lost 0 bases, with 15 bases between them. From germline, CDR1 is SGHRS and CDR2 YFSETQ. This CDR3 contains 16 residues. The sample consisted of CD4+ or CD8+ T cells sorted from blood, taken in a trial of the OX40 agonist ivuxolimab. The sequence derives from an adult with an advanced solid tumor such as melanoma, head and neck, liver or kidney cancer. The chain recombines TRBV5-1 with TRBJ1-4; possible D gene TRBD1, 5 bases. The chain's CDR3 is CASTAGRATTNEKLFF. CDR3 coding DNA: TGCGCCAGCACGGCGGGCAGGGCTACAACTAATGAAAAACTGTTTTTT.